The TCR beta chain under discussion was sequenced for a study of shared clonotypes between healthy human individuals. The run depth of the assay was deep. The protocol was immunoSEQ multiplex PCR, while the TCRdb copy is restricted to in-frame clones and leaves out a portion. This table has around 2,000,000 clones, about 95% appearing once. The V gene lost 0 bases and the J gene lost 2 bases, with 8 bases spanning the gap. CDR1 is MNHNS, CDR2 SASEGT, per germline. This CDR3 contains 15 residues. This clone has a single count. The naive CD8 subset, CD45RO-negative cells positively selected for CCR7, excluded terminally differentiated effector memory CD45RA+ cells.

This TCR was sampled from a young man in good health. The sequenced material came from naive CD8+ T cells sorted from blood. V usage is TRBV6-1 and J usage is TRBJ2-1, with D perhaps given as TRBD1 or TRBD2 (5 bases each). The CDR3 reads CASSEARGAYNEQFF. In DNA, the CDR3 is TGTGCCAGCAGTGAAGCACGAGGGGCCTACAATGAGCAGTTCTTC.